This passage covers 21 T cell receptor beta chains from one sample sequenced in a study of regulatory T cells in long-lasting Graves disease. Time point: newly diagnosed GD, antithyroid drugs for less than 3 months. The TCR library used RNA extracted from PBMCs. Investigators prepared the TCR beta libraries by applying iRepertoire HTBI primers and Arm-PCR of CDR3 regions. MiXCR, run by TCRdb on the multiplex PCR reads, gives a single entry per CDR3 protein. The profile shows a few hundred thousand distinct CDR3 sequences, approximately 10% of them singletons. The same sample was also studied in work on T cells in Graves' hyperthyroidism and ophthalmopathy.

The specimen was peripheral blood mononuclear cells (PBMCs), collected at new diagnosis, from a patient treated with antithyroid drugs. The receptors shown here come from a young woman with Graves disease.

The CDR3 nucleotides are TGCGCCAGCAGCCAACTTACAGGGGCAAGTCAGCCCCAGCATTTT. This gives the protein CASSQLTGASQPQHF. The chain is built from TRBV4-3 and TRBJ1-5, with 7 bases identical to TRBD1. Germline values: CDR1 LGHNA, CDR2 YSLEER. This CDR3 has 15 residues. Trimming took 2 bases from V and 6 from J; bases not matched to a gene: 7.

As regards this clonotype: An end of the junction does not agree with germline; a read error may underlie this. As DNA, the CDR3 is TGCGCCAGCACCCAAGGGGGCTATGGCTACACCTTC. It codes for CASTQGGYGYTF. The V and J genes are TRBV4-1 and TRBJ1-2; the D gene is possibly TRBD1 (6 bases). Germline-derived CDR1 and CDR2 are MGHRA and YSYEKL. This CDR3 comprises 12 residues.

Ten or more counts support this clonotype. V is TRBV28 and J is TRBJ1-2; 9 bases agree with TRBD1. J gave up 6 bases and V 6 bases, and 11 bases lay outside the gene matches. The CDR3 has 15 residues. Germline CDR1 reads MDHEN; CDR2 reads SYDVKM. CDR3 region: CASRRDRAYLDGYTF. The CDR3 nucleotides are TGTGCCAGCAGGCGGGACAGGGCGTATTTGGATGGCTACACCTTC.

The V and J genes are TRBV20-1 and TRBJ2-5, with D maybe TRBD1 (5 bases). There are 18 residues in the CDR3. V shed 0 bases and J shed 5 bases, with 25 bases lying between them. From germline, CDR1 is DFQATT and CDR2 SNEGSKA (reference sequence). The CDR3 coding sequence is TGCAGTGCTAGAGATGAGCCCGCCACCACAGGCCCGTGGGAGACCCAGTACTTC. As protein: CSARDEPATTGPWETQYF.

This clonotype came up many times. The gene calls are TRBV7-2 and TRBJ2-1; the match to TRBD1 covers 8 bases. The junction had 6 bases not matched to a gene; V was cut back by 5 bases and J by 0 bases. Germline CDR1 SGHTA, CDR2 FQGNSA. This CDR3 has 16 residues. Here the CDR3 DNA reads TGTGCCAGCAGCATAAGGACAGGGACCTCCTACAATGAGCAGTTCTTC. Encoded protein: CASSIRTGTSYNEQFF.

This clonotype has a count of ten or more. This sequence joins TRBV19 and TRBJ1-1; 7 bases fit TRBD1. The CDR3 extends over 16 amino acids. The germline V gene has CDR1 LNHDA and CDR2 SQIVND (reference sequence). V gave up 5 bases and J gave up 2 bases; unmatched junction bases: 11. CDR3 bases: TGTGCCAGTAGTTCTACCCGAGGGACAGCAAACACTGAAGCTTTCTTT. Protein sequence: CASSSTRGTANTEAFF.

About this clonotype: A much larger clonotype is one base distant, so this may be a read error. The rearrangement links TRBV5-1 to TRBJ1-1; D may be TRBD1 (6 bases). This CDR3 is built from 14 residues. The germline V gene encodes CDR1 SGHRS and CDR2 YFSETQ. The CDR3 DNA follows: TGCGTCAGAATTCCGGGGGGCAAGAACACTGAAGCTTTCTTT. This gives the protein CVRIPGGKNTEAFF. Complete variable domain (other parts from reference TRBV5-1 and TRBJ1-1): KAGVTQTPRYLIKTRGQQVTLSCSPISGHRSVSWYQQTPGQGLQFLFEYFSETQRNKGNFPGRFSGRQFSNSRSEMNVSTLELGDSALYLCVRIPGGKNTEAFFGQGTRLTVV.

This clonotype has more than one count but fewer than ten. The chain combines TRBV6-1 with TRBJ2-2; no clear D. The CDR3 runs to 14 residues. Germline V lookup: CDR1 MNHNS, CDR2 SASEGT. Trimming removed 5 bases from V and 5 bases from J, with 12 bases in between. The CDR3 loop is CASSPPHRTGELFF. As DNA, the CDR3 is TGTGCCAGCAGTCCCCCCCACAGAACCGGGGAGCTGTTTTTT.

At least ten counts were recorded for this clonotype. The chain combines TRBV5-1 with TRBJ2-7; 7 nucleotides match TRBD1. V trimming: 0 bases; J trimming: 2 bases; junction bases outside the gene matches: 2. Germline V gene data show CDR1 as SGHRS and CDR2 as YFSETQ. The CDR3 runs to 14 residues. The CDR3 nucleotides are TGCGCCAGCAGCTTGGACAGGGGAGCCTACGAGCAGTACTTC. Amino acid sequence: CASSLDRGAYEQYF.

CDR3 loop: CASSPKGTVDTGELFF. CDR3 sequence (DNA): TGTGCCAGCAGCCCAAAAGGGACAGTGGACACCGGGGAGCTGTTTTTT. The J gene is TRBJ2-2, the V gene TRBV11-3, with 7 bases aligning to TRBD1. CDR3 length equals 16 residues. V lost 5 bases to trimming and J lost 3 bases; unmatched junction nucleotides: 9. From germline, CDR1 is SGHNT and CDR2 YENEEA.

This clonotype came up many times. The J gene is TRBJ2-1, the V gene TRBV7-9; no clear D. V shed 4 bases and J shed 5 bases, with 15 bases lying between them. CDR1 is SEHNR and CDR2 is FQNEAQ in the germline V gene (reference sequence). The CDR3 spans 15 residues. In DNA form, the CDR3 reads TGTGCCAGCAGCTCGCCTATGTTTGGAAACAATGAGCAGTTCTTC. Protein sequence: CASSSPMFGNNEQFF.

The chain uses TRBV20-1 and TRBJ1-5; D remains ambiguous. The ends were cut back, 5 bases at V and 5 bases at J, with 10 bases in the middle. Germline V CDR1 and CDR2: DFQATT, SNEGSKA (reference sequence). The CDR3 is 12 amino acids. The CDR3 here is CSARVHDQPQHF. The CDR3 bases are TGCAGTGCTCGCGTACACGATCAGCCCCAGCATTTT.

This clonotype was detected ten times or more. V is TRBV27 and J is TRBJ2-5; 15 nucleotides line up with TRBD2. The CDR3 is 18 amino acids. Germline V lookup: CDR1 MNHEY, CDR2 SMNVEV (reference sequence). The J segment lost 4 bases and the V segment lost 5 bases, leaving 11 bases of the junction unmatched. CDR3 loop: CASSRQFGLAGGIETQYF. The CDR3 DNA reads TGTGCCAGCAGTCGTCAATTCGGACTAGCGGGAGGGATAGAGACCCAGTACTTC.

The chain uses TRBV5-4 and TRBJ2-1; the D is unclear. Germline CDR1 is SGHNT and CDR2 is YYREEE (reference sequence). Trimming pared 2 bases from V and 10 bases from J, leaving 10 bases between. The CDR3 runs to 12 residues. Here the CDR3 reads CASSFKGSEQFF. The CDR3, as DNA: TGTGCCAGCAGCTTCAAGGGTTCCGAGCAGTTCTTC.

The chain has TRBV20-1 and TRBJ1-5; D gene uncertain. The germline CDR1 and CDR2 sequences are DFQATT and SNEGSKA (reference sequence). The CDR3 contains 13 residues. V lost 1 base to trimming and J lost 4 bases, with 8 bases between them. CDR3 loop: CSARVPLNQPQHF. The CDR3, as DNA: TGCAGTGCTAGAGTCCCCCTAAATCAGCCCCAGCATTTT.

This chain links TRBV6-5 with TRBJ1-5; D gene uncertain. The CDR3 contains 15 residues. CDR1 is MNHEY and CDR2 is SVGAGI in the germline V gene. V was clipped by 4 bases and J by 0 bases, with 10 bases between them. The CDR3 DNA is TGTGCCAGCAGTTGGAGGAGCCATAGCAATCAGCCCCAGCATTTT. Protein sequence: CASSWRSHSNQPQHF.

The table lists this clonotype with a few counts. The CDR3 here is CATWSLDRSNFGWQSGELFF. Here the CDR3 DNA reads TGTGCCACCTGGAGCCTGGACAGATCGAACTTCGGGTGGCAAAGCGGGGAGCTGTTTTTT. J is TRBJ2-2 and V is TRBV6-1; a weak D match, TRBD1 (6 bases). This CDR3 is 20 amino acids long. V lost 10 bases and J lost 7, with 37 bases in between. Germline V CDR1 and CDR2: MNHNS, SASEGT.

In the case of this clonotype: An end of the junction does not agree with germline; a read error may underlie this. V gene TRBV28 combines with J gene TRBJ2-2; possible D gene TRBD2, 7 bases. This CDR3 is 19 amino acids long. CDR1 is MDHEN, CDR2 SYDVKM, per germline. CDR3 sequence: CASSSPTSPVTGGTEELFF. In nucleotides, the CDR3 is TGTGCCAGCAGTTCCCCAACATCCCCAGTCACGGGGGGCACCGAGGAGCTGTTTTTT.

This clonotype was found many times. The rearrangement uses TRBV28 and TRBJ2-1; 11 nucleotides line up with TRBD2. This CDR3 has 17 amino acids. The germline V gene has CDR1 MDHEN and CDR2 SYDVKM. The trim removed 6 bases at V and 2 bases at J, leaving 9 bases unmatched. The CDR3 loop is CASSRPTSGKPYNEQFF. The DNA for the CDR3 is TGTGCCAGCAGCAGGCCGACTAGCGGGAAACCCTACAATGAGCAGTTCTTC. Full variable domain (remainder filled in from reference TRBV28 and TRBJ2-1): DVKVTQSSRYLVKRTGEKVFLECVQDMDHENMFWYRQDPGLGLRLIYFSYDVKMKEKGDIPEGYSVSREKKERFSLILESASTNQTSMYLCASSRPTSGKPYNEQFFGPGTRLTVL.

The chain links TRBV20-1 to TRBJ2-1; 7 positions match TRBD2. CDR3 length equals 17 residues. V lost 0 bases and J lost 0; bases outside the gene matches: 8. Per germline, CDR1 DFQATT and CDR2 SNEGSKA (reference sequence). CDR3 nucleotide sequence: TGCAGTGCTAGAGATCCGGAGGGCGGGAGCTCCTACAATGAGCAGTTCTTC. Protein: CSARDPEGGSSYNEQFF.

As for this clonotype: A much larger clone sits a single nucleotide away, making a read error possible. It is likely a read error, because the conserved phenylalanine at the end of the CDR3 is missing. The V call is TRBV6-2 or TRBV6-3, the J call TRBJ2-1; TRBD2 matches at 10 bases. The V segment lost 7 bases and the J segment 4 bases; nucleotides outside the gene matches: 4. Germline values: CDR1 MNHEY, CDR2 SVGEGT. This CDR3 comprises 14 residues. The CDR3 nucleotides read TGTGCCAGCATCCTAGCGGGGGAGTACAATGAGCAGTTCCTC. This gives the protein CASILAGEYNEQFL.